The rows below give T cell receptor beta chains drawn from one sample of a study of cytotoxic CD8 clonotypes in ibrutinib-treated CLL. Clones were sequenced by immunoSEQ multiplex PCR, and TCRdb holds only the in-frame ones, with some missing. This sample has 200,000 to 250,000 clones; roughly three quarters occur once, and the top ten carry about an eighth. The source was PBMCs, collected after 12 months of ibrutinib treatment. These receptors came from a human donor with chronic lymphocytic leukemia. Both conserved end residues are part of each CDR3. D genes are given only for firm matches. Clone size is shown for a subset of rows, as once, few, many or a class of expanded clone.

cdr3_length,clone_size,j_call,d_call,v_call,cdr3_aa,cdr3_nt
12,.,TRBJ2-1,.,TRBV5-1,CASSFNRGEQFF,TGCGCCAGCAGCTTCAATCGAGGGGAGCAGTTCTTC
12,.,TRBJ2-7,.,TRBV28,CASSLYGDEQYF,TGTGCCAGCAGTTTATACGGTGACGAGCAGTACTTC
16,once,TRBJ2-1,TRBD2,TRBV18,CASSRGTSGGYNEQFF,TGTGCCAGCTCACGGGGGACTAGCGGGGGCTACAATGAGCAGTTCTTC
10,.,TRBJ2-7,.,TRBV20-1,CSPTSYEQYF,TGCAGTCCGACCTCTTACGAGCAGTACTTC
13,few,TRBJ2-7,TRBD2,TRBV13,CASSTGGTYEQYF,TGTGCCAGCAGCACGGGAGGGACCTACGAGCAGTACTTC
13,.,TRBJ1-1,.,TRBV11-3,CASSFSLNTEAFF,TGTGCCAGCAGCTTTTCTCTGAACACTGAAGCTTTCTTT
13,.,TRBJ2-7,TRBD1,TRBV30,CAWSRGTAYEQYF,TGTGCCTGGAGCAGGGGGACAGCCTACGAGCAGTACTTC
15,.,TRBJ1-5,TRBD1,TRBV7-2,CASSLGGTGGQPQHF,TGTGCCAGCAGCTTAGGTGGGACAGGGGGACAGCCCCAGCATTTT
13,few,TRBJ2-1,.,TRBV7-2,CASSLDGHNEQFF,TGTGCCAGCAGCTTAGACGGCCACAATGAGCAGTTCTTC
14,.,TRBJ2-2,.,TRBV19,CASSSTPNTGELFF,TGTGCCAGTAGTTCGACACCGAACACCGGGGAGCTGTTTTTT
14,.,TRBJ2-7,.,TRBV7-9,CASSLTGLSYEQYF,TGTGCCAGCAGCTTAACTGGTCTCTCCTACGAGCAGTACTTC
14,.,TRBJ1-1,.,TRBV6-5,CASSYQTAGTEAFF,TGTGCCAGCAGTTACCAGACGGCTGGTACTGAAGCTTTCTTT
14,.,TRBJ2-2,.,TRBV7-9,CASSHRVITGELFF,TGTGCCAGCAGCCACAGGGTAATCACCGGGGAGCTGTTTTTT
13,.,TRBJ1-2,TRBD1,TRBV7-9,CASSAGTAYGYTF,TGTGCCAGCAGCGCAGGGACAGCCTATGGCTACACCTTC
17,.,TRBJ1-3,.,TRBV5-6,CASSLKRRGFSGNTIYF,TGTGCCAGCAGCTTGAAGCGCAGGGGCTTCTCTGGAAACACCATATATTTT
13,few,TRBJ1-1,.,TRBV28,CASSEYMNTEAFF,TGTGCCAGCAGTGAATACATGAACACTGAAGCTTTCTTT
19,.,TRBJ2-5,.,TRBV28,CASSIEWEDGRTYQETQYF,TGTGCCAGCAGCATAGAGTGGGAGGACGGACGGACGTACCAAGAGACCCAGTACTTC
15,.,TRBJ1-5,.,TRBV15,CATQSKEGNNQPQHF,TGTGCCACCCAAAGTAAGGAAGGGAACAATCAGCCCCAGCATTTT
14,.,TRBJ2-7,TRBD1,TRBV27,CASSYGQGTYEQYF,TGTGCCAGCAGTTATGGACAGGGGACCTACGAGCAGTACTTC
13,.,TRBJ2-1,.,TRBV4-1,CASRKGVRNEQFF,TGCGCCAGCAGGAAAGGGGTCCGCAATGAGCAGTTCTTC
12,.,TRBJ1-1,.,TRBV7-9,CASSPDNTEAFF,TGTGCCAGCAGTCCAGACAACACTGAAGCTTTCTTT
17,.,TRBJ1-1,.,TRBV11-2,CASSSGGVGRLNTEAFF,TGTGCCAGCAGCTCCGGCGGCGTCGGACGGTTGAACACTGAAGCTTTCTTT
17,.,TRBJ2-1,.,TRBV4-1,CASSQELFRGVYNEQFF,TGCGCCAGCAGCCAAGAACTATTCAGGGGGGTTTACAATGAGCAGTTCTTC
16,few,TRBJ2-7,.,TRBV4-1,CASSQSVLGGRGEQYF,TGCGCCAGCAGCCAATCCGTGCTGGGGGGGCGTGGGGAGCAGTACTTC
13,.,TRBJ2-7,TRBD1,TRBV27,CASSSRGPYEQYF,TGTGCCAGCAGTTCCAGGGGGCCCTACGAGCAGTACTTC
13,.,TRBJ2-1,.,TRBV6-6,CASQLYPGNEQFF,TGTGCCAGCCAATTGTACCCGGGTAATGAGCAGTTCTTC
15,.,TRBJ2-1,.,TRBV11-1,CASSLLGDPYNEQFF,TGTGCCAGCAGCTTATTAGGGGATCCCTACAATGAGCAGTTCTTC
15,.,TRBJ1-4,.,TRBV7-6,CASSLEPATNEKLFF,TGTGCCAGCAGCTTAGAACCTGCAACTAATGAAAAACTGTTTTTT
11,.,TRBJ2-7,.,TRBV7-9,CASSLRWEQYF,TGTGCCAGCAGCTTACGGTGGGAGCAGTACTTC
15,.,TRBJ2-3,.,TRBV10-2,CASSAGTYSTDTQYF,TGCGCCAGCAGTGCCGGGACGTATAGCACAGATACGCAGTATTTT
14,.,TRBJ2-7,TRBD2,TRBV11-2,CASSSWTSNYEQYF,TGTGCCAGCAGCTCCTGGACTAGTAACTACGAGCAGTACTTC
12,.,TRBJ2-3,.,TRBV11-1,CASSPGRDTQYF,TGTGCCAGCAGCCCAGGACGGGATACGCAGTATTTT
13,.,TRBJ2-6,.,TRBV5-1,CASSLAGANVLTF,TGCGCCAGCAGCTTGGCTGGGGCCAACGTCCTGACTTTC
14,.,TRBJ1-2,TRBD1,TRBV5-6,CASSLVGGDYGYTF,TGTGCCAGCAGCTTGGTAGGGGGCGACTATGGCTACACCTTC
14,.,TRBJ1-2,TRBD1,TRBV6-6,CASSASQGARGYTF,TGTGCCAGCAGTGCCTCACAGGGGGCCCGGGGCTACACCTTC
16,.,TRBJ2-5,TRBD2,TRBV10-2,CASSELGLAGPETQYF,TGCGCCAGCAGTGAATTGGGACTAGCGGGGCCAGAGACCCAGTACTTC
15,.,TRBJ2-3,TRBD2,TRBV27,CASSSLAAPTDTQYF,TGTGCCAGCAGTTCCCTAGCGGCTCCCACAGATACGCAGTATTTT
14,.,TRBJ2-7,.,TRBV5-1,CASSLSTDSYEQYF,TGCGCCAGCAGCTTGTCGACCGACTCCTACGAGCAGTACTTC
15,.,TRBJ1-6,.,TRBV27,CASSLVQGYNSPLHF,TGTGCCAGCAGTTTAGTGCAGGGCTATAATTCACCCCTCCACTTT
15,.,TRBJ1-4,TRBD1,TRBV2,CASRMGQGQGEKLFF,TGTGCCAGCAGAATGGGACAGGGGCAAGGAGAAAAACTGTTTTTT
16,few,TRBJ1-3,.,TRBV6-6,CASSSSYRNSGNTIYF,TGTGCCAGCAGTTCCTCCTACAGGAACTCTGGAAACACCATATATTTT
16,.,TRBJ1-2,.,TRBV5-6,CASSLVGGDLNYGYTF,TGTGCCAGCAGCTTGGTTGGGGGGGACCTTAACTATGGCTACACCTTC
19,once,TRBJ1-2,.,TRBV29-1,CSVEAYPSAVQNIAYGYTF,TGCAGCGTTGAAGCCTACCCCTCGGCAGTCCAAAATATAGCCTATGGCTACACCTTC
13,.,TRBJ2-5,TRBD1,TRBV18,CASSGQGWETQYF,TGTGCCAGCTCAGGACAGGGTTGGGAGACCCAGTACTTC
16,.,TRBJ2-3,TRBD1,TRBV7-9,CASSSGTGQFTDTQYF,TGTGCCAGCAGCTCCGGGACGGGACAGTTCACAGATACGCAGTATTTT
14,once,TRBJ1-2,.,TRBV6-1,CASSPGGGAYGYTF,TGTGCCAGCAGCCCCGGTGGGGGGGCGTATGGCTACACCTTC
15,few,TRBJ2-1,TRBD2,TRBV6-5,CASSRLSGVYNEQFF,TGTGCCAGCAGTAGACTTAGCGGGGTATACAATGAGCAGTTCTTC
11,.,TRBJ1-2,.,TRBV13,CASSLGVGYTF,TGTGCCAGCAGCCTGGGGGTTGGCTACACCTTC
15,.,TRBJ2-3,.,TRBV6-1,CASSSTGLSTDTQYF,TGTGCCAGCAGTTCTACGGGACTGAGCACAGATACGCAGTATTTT
14,once,TRBJ1-2,TRBD1,TRBV5-5,CASASPTGGYGYTF,TGTGCCAGCGCATCCCCGACAGGGGGGTATGGCTACACCTTC
13,.,TRBJ1-2,.,TRBV18,CASSPRGGYGYTF,TGTGCCAGCTCACCACGAGGGGGCTATGGCTACACCTTC
16,.,TRBJ1-3,.,TRBV18,CASSQSDGSSGNTIYF,TGTGCCAGCTCACAATCGGACGGCTCCTCTGGAAACACCATATATTTT
14,.,TRBJ2-7,TRBD1,TRBV7-8,CASSLLQGANEQYF,TGTGCCAGCAGCTTACTACAGGGGGCCAACGAGCAGTACTTC
11,.,TRBJ1-2,.,TRBV6-6,CASSQDYGYTF,TGTGCCAGCAGTCAAGACTATGGCTACACCTTC